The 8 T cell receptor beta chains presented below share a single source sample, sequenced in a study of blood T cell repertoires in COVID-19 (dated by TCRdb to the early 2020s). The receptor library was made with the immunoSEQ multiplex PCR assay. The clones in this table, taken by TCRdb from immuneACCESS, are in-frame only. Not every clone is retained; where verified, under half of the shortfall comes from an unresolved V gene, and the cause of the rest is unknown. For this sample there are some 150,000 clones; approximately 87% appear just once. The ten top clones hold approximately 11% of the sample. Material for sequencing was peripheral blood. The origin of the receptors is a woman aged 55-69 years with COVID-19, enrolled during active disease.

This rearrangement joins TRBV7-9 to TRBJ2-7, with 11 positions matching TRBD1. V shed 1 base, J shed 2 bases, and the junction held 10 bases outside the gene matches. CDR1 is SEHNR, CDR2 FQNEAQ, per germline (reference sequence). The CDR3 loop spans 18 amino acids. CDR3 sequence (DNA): TGTGCCAGCAGCTTAGTCGGGACAGGGGGTCTTGGGGCCTACGAGCAGTACTTC. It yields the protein CASSLVGTGGLGAYEQYF.

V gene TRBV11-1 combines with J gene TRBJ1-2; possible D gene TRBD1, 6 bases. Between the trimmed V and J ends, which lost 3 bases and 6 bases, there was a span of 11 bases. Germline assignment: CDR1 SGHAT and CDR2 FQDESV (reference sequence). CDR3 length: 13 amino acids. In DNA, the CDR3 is TGTGCCAGCAGCTTTTCACAGGGTAATGGCTACACCTTC. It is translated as CASSFSQGNGYTF.

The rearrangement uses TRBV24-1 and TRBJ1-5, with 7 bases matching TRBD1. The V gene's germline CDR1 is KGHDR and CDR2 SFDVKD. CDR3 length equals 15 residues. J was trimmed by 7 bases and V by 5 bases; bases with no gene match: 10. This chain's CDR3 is CATSGPTGLGQPQHF. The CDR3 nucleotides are TGTGCCACCAGTGGCCCGACAGGGTTGGGACAGCCCCAGCATTTT.

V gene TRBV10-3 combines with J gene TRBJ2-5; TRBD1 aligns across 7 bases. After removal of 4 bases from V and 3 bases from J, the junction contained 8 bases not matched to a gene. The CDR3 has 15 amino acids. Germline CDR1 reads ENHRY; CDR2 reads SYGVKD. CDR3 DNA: TGTGCCATCAGTGGTACAGGGGATCCAAAAGAGACCCAGTACTTC. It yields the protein CAISGTGDPKETQYF.

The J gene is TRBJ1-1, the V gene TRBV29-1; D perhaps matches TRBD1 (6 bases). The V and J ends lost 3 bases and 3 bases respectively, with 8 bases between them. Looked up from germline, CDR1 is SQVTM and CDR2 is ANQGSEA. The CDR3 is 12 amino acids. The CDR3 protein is CSVEGAYTEAFF. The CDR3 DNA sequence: TGCAGCGTTGAGGGGGCCTACACTGAAGCTTTCTTT.

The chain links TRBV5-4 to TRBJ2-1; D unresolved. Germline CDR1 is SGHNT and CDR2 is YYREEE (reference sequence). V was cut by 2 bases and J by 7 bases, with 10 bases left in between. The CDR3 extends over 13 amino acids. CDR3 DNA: TGTGCCAGCAGCTTCGGTCCGACAAATGAGCAGTTCTTC. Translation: CASSFGPTNEQFF.

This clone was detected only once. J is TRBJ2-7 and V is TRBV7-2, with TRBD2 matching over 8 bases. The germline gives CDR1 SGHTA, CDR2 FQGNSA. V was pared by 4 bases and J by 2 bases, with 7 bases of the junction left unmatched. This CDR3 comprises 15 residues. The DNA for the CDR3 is TGTGCCAGCAGCTATCTAGCGGGCGGGACCTACGAGCAGTACTTC. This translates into CASSYLAGGTYEQYF.

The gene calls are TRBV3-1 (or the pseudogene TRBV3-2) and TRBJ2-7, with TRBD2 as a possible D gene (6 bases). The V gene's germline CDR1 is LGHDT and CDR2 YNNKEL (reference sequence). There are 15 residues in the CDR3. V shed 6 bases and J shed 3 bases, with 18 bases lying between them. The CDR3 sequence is CASSPFLGLNYEQYF. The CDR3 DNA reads TGTGCCAGCAGTCCCTTCCTGGGACTCAACTACGAGCAGTACTTC.